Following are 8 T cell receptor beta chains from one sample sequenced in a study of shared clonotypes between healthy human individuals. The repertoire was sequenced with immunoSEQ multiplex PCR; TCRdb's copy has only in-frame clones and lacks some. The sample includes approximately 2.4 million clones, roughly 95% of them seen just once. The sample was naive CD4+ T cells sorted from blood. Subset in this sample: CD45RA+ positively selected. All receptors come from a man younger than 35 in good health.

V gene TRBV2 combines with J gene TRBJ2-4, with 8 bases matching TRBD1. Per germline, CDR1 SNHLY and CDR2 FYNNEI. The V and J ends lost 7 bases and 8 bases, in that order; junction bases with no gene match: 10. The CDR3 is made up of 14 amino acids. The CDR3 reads CASTGQGAGDIQYF. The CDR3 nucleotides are TGTGCCAGCACGGGGCAGGGGGCTGGGGACATTCAGTACTTC.

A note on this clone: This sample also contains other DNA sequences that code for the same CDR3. CDR3 protein: CASRRTGGGYEQYF. The DNA of the CDR3 is TGTGCCAGCAGACGGACAGGGGGCGGCTACGAGCAGTACTTC. The chain carries TRBV27 and TRBJ2-7, with 11 bases lining up with TRBD1. Germline CDR1 MNHEY, CDR2 SMNVEV (reference sequence). The CDR3 runs 14 residues. With V trimmed by 6 bases and J by 3 bases, 4 bases remained unmatched.

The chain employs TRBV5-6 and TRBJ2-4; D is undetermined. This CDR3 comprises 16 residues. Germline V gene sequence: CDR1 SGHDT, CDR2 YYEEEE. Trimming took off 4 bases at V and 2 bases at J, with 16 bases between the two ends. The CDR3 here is CASSLRPLGTKNIQYF. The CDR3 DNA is TGTGCCAGCAGCCTAAGGCCGCTGGGGACCAAAAACATTCAGTACTTC.

The CDR3 DNA follows: TGTGCCAGCAGACCGACAGGGTCTGAAAAACTGTTTTTT. Translated, it gives CASRPTGSEKLFF. This chain links TRBV5-4 with TRBJ1-4, with 7 bases identical to TRBD1. With V trimmed by 5 bases and J by 7 bases, 5 bases remained unmatched. The germline gives CDR1 SGHNT, CDR2 YYREEE (reference sequence). The CDR3 has 13 residues.

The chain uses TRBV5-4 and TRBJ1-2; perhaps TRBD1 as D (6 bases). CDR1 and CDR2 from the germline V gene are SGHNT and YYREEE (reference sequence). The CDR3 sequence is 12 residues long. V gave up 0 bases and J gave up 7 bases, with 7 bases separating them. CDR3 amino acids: CASSLGQVGYTF. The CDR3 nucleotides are TGTGCCAGCAGCTTGGGACAGGTTGGCTACACCTTC.

The CDR3, as DNA: TGTGCCTGGACCTTCGGAATCTCTGGGGCCAACGTCCTGACTTTC. Amino acid sequence: CAWTFGISGANVLTF. This chain links TRBV30 with TRBJ2-6, with D unresolved. Per germline, CDR1 GTSNPN and CDR2 SVGIG (reference sequence). Trimming left V 4 bases short and J 0 bases short, with 10 bases between. This CDR3 is built from 15 residues.

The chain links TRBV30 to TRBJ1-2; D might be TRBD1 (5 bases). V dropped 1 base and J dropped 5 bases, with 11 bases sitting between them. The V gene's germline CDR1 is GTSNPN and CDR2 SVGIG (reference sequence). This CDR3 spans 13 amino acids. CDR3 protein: CAWSGQLGYGYTF. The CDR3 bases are TGTGCCTGGAGTGGACAGTTAGGTTATGGCTACACCTTC.

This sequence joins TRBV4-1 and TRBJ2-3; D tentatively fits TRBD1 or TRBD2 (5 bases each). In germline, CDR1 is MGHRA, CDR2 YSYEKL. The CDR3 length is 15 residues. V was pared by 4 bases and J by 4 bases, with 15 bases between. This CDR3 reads CASSPFTGGPDTQYF. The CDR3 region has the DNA TGCGCCAGCAGCCCTTTCACAGGAGGACCAGATACGCAGTATTTT.